Listed below are T cell receptor beta chains from one sample, sequenced in a study of blood T cell repertoires in COVID-19. Clones were read by immunoSEQ multiplex PCR, and TCRdb kept only the in-frame ones, dropping some. The sample consists of fewer than 350,000 clones, over 75% of them appearing once. Sequenced sample: PBMCs or T cells enriched from blood (not recorded which). The receptor source for this set is a woman between 40 and 50 years old who had recovered from COVID-19. The CDR3 runs from the conserved cysteine through the conserved F or W. A D gene is named only where the DNA matches it firmly. A row's size may be missing; if present it is once, few, many or a size class.

D	V	J	size	CDR3	DNA
NA	TRBV5-1	TRBJ2-1	NA	CASSLASTEYNEQFF	TGCGCCAGCAGCTTGGCTTCGACAGAATACAATGAGCAGTTCTTC
NA	TRBV10-2	TRBJ1-5	NA	CASRDGGSNQPQHF	TGCGCCAGCAGGGACGGAGGGAGCAATCAGCCCCAGCATTTT
TRBD1	TRBV29-1	TRBJ2-3	NA	CSHDRADTQYF	TGCAGCCATGACAGGGCCGATACGCAGTATTTT
TRBD1	TRBV7-2	TRBJ1-2	NA	CASSPTGTGGIMSYGYTF	TGTGCCAGCAGCCCTACCGGGACAGGGGGCATTATGAGCTATGGCTACACCTTC
TRBD1	TRBV19	TRBJ2-2	NA	CASSRQGPGELFF	TGTGCCAGTAGTAGACAGGGACCCGGGGAGCTGTTTTTT
NA	TRBV29-1	TRBJ2-2	NA	CSAGLLEGNGELFF	TGCAGCGCTGGCCTACTAGAAGGTAACGGGGAGCTGTTTTTT
TRBD1	TRBV7-3	TRBJ1-1	NA	CASSSLGQGYTEAFF	TGTGCCAGCAGCTCACTGGGACAGGGATACACTGAAGCTTTCTTT
TRBD1	TRBV5-4	TRBJ1-2	NA	CASSLAPGQGNNGYTF	TGTGCCAGCAGCTTGGCGCCGGGACAGGGGAACAATGGCTACACCTTC
NA	TRBV4-1	TRBJ1-3	once	CASSQVVRAENTIYF	TGCGCCAGCAGCCAAGTCGTCAGGGCGGAAAACACCATATATTTT
NA	TRBV4-3	TRBJ2-2	NA	CASSQYGTSNTGELFF	TGCGCCAGCAGCCAATATGGGACTTCTAACACCGGGGAGCTGTTTTTT
NA	TRBV29-1	TRBJ1-2	NA	CSVFASSESYGYTF	TGCAGCGTTTTCGCTTCCTCGGAGAGCTATGGCTACACCTTC
NA	TRBV6-4	TRBJ1-2	NA	CASSDSLDSSYGYTF	TGTGCCAGCAGTGACTCTTTAGACAGTTCCTATGGCTACACCTTC
TRBD1	TRBV11-3	TRBJ1-6	NA	CASSSVGDRGHLGYSPLHF	TGTGCCAGCAGCTCTGTAGGGGACAGGGGACATTTAGGGTATTCACCCCTCCACTTT
NA	TRBV5-8	TRBJ2-7	NA	CASSLAPGPYEQYF	TGTGCCAGCAGCTTGGCGCCAGGGCCCTACGAGCAGTACTTC
NA	TRBV18	TRBJ1-1	NA	CASSLRAGNTEAFF	TGTGCCAGCTCACTGAGGGCCGGGAACACTGAAGCTTTCTTT
NA	TRBV3-1/TRBV3-2	TRBJ2-2	NA	CASSPDTGELFF	TGTGCCAGCAGCCCGGACACCGGGGAGCTGTTTTTT
TRBD1	TRBV5-6	TRBJ1-2	NA	CASSSSQDRNYGYTF	TGTGCCAGCAGCTCATCACAGGACAGGAACTATGGCTACACCTTC
NA	TRBV18	TRBJ2-1	NA	CASSPPTGTGIGNEQFF	TGTGCCAGCTCACCACCAACCGGGACTGGAATTGGCAATGAGCAGTTCTTC